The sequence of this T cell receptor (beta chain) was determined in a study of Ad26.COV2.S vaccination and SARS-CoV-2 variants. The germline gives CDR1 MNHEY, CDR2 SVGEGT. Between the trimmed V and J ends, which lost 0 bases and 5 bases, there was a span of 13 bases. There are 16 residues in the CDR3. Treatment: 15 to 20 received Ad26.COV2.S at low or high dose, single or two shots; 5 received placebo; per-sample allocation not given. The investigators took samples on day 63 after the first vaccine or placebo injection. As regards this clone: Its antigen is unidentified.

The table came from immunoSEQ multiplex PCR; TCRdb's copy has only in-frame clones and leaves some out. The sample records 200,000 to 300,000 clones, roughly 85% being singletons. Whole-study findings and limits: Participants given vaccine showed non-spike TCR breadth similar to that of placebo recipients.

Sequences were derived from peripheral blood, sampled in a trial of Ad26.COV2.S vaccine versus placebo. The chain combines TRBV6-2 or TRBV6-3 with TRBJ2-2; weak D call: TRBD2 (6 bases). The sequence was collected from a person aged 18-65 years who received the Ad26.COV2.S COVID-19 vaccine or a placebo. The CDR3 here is CASSYSFGSGTGELFF. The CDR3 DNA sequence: TGTGCCAGCAGTTACTCGTTCGGGAGTGGGACCGGGGAGCTGTTTTTT.